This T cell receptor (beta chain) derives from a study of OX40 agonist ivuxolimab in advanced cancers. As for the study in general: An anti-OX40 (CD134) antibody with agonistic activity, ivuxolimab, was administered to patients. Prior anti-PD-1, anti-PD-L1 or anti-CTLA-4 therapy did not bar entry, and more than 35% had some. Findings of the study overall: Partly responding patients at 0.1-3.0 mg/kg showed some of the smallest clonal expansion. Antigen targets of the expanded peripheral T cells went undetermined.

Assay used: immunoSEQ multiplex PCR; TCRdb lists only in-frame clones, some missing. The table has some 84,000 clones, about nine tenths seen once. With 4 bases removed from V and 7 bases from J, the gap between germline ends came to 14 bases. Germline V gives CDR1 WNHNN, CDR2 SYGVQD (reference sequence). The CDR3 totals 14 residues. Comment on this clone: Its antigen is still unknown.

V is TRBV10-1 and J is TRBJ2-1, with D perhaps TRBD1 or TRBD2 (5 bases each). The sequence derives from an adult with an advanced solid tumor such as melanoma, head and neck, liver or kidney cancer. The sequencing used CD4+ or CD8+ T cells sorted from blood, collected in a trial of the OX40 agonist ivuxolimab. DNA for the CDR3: TGCGCCAGCAGTGCCGGGACGGACTGGAATGAGCAGTTCTTC. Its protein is CASSAGTDWNEQFF.